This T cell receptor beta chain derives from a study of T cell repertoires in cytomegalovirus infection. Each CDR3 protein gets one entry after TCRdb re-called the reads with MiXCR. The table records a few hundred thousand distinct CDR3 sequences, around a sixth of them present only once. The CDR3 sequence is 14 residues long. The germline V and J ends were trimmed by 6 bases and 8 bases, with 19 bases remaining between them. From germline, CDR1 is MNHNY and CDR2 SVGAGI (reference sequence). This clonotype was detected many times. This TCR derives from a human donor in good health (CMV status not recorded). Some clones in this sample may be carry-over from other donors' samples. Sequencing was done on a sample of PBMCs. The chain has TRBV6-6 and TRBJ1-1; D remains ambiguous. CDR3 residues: CASRLENNRAEAFF. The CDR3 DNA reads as TGTGCCAGCAGACTAGAGAACAACCGCGCCGAAGCTTTCTTT.